The clone carrying this T cell receptor (beta chain) was recorded many times. Its matching antigen is unknown. Preparing the TCRbeta library involved the use of unique molecular identifiers. TCRdb reprocessed the PCR reads with MiXCR, giving one entry per CDR3 protein. The sample contains about 460,000 distinct CDR3 sequences, 8% to 11% of which appear only once. These data originate in a study of T-cell reconstitution after alpha-beta-depleted transplantation in children. General observations from the study: T-cell numbers and diversity one year post-transplant derived largely from freshly generated T cells. About two months after transplant, alpha-beta T cells reportedly came from several hundred expanded graft clones.

This CDR3 region has 19 residues. V trimming: 4 bases; J trimming: 0 bases; junction bases outside the gene matches: 11. Per germline, CDR1 LGHNA and CDR2 YSLEER. This TCR came from a child aged 2-9 years with inherited bone marrow failure, due to receive a stem cell transplant. The gene calls are TRBV4-3 and TRBJ2-4; 11 nucleotides align to TRBD2. The sample consisted of PBMCs, taken before TCRalphabeta/CD19-depleted stem cell transplant. The CDR3 DNA reads TGCGCCAGCAGCCCCCGTCTAGCGGGAGGTCTGCTAGCCAAAAACATTCAGTACTTC. Its translation: CASSPRLAGGLLAKNIQYF.